Listed below are T cell receptor beta chains from one sample, sequenced in a study of cytomegalovirus exposure and HLA in healthy donors. Profiling relied on immunoSEQ multiplex PCR, and the TCRdb table lists in-frame clones only, not all of them. The table includes 260,000 or so clones, about 92% detected once. The specimen sequenced was PBMCs. The receptors were sampled from a woman aged 25 to 45 in good health and CMV-seronegative. CDR3s include the opening cysteine and the closing phenylalanine or tryptophan. A D gene is named only where the DNA matches it firmly. The size field is filled for only some rows; it gives once, few, many or a size class.

abundance | d_gene | len | j_gene | v_gene | CDR3nt | CDR3aa
- | TRBD1 | 16 | TRBJ1-5 | TRBV4-1 | TGCGCCAGCAGCCCCCTGGGACAGGATGTCAACCAGCCCCAGCATTTT | CASSPLGQDVNQPQHF
- | - | 10 | TRBJ2-1 | TRBV20-1 | TGCAGTGCTAGTTTGAATGAGCAGTTCTTC | CSASLNEQFF
- | - | 16 | TRBJ2-1 | TRBV10-2 | TGCGCCAGCAGCCAGATGACCCAAACACGGAACAATGAGCAGTTCTTC | CASSQMTQTRNNEQFF
- | - | 11 | TRBJ1-1 | TRBV7-2 | TGTGCCAGTGGGGTGGGGGCTGAAGCTTTCTTT | CASGVGAEAFF
- | - | 16 | TRBJ1-3 | TRBV19 | TGTGCCAGTAGTCTGACCGCAGGCTTCTCTGGAAACACCATATATTTT | CASSLTAGFSGNTIYF
- | - | 13 | TRBJ1-2 | TRBV6-5 | TGTGCCAGCAGAAAGACACAGCACTATGGCTACACCTTC | CASRKTQHYGYTF
once | TRBD2 | 15 | TRBJ2-1 | TRBV4-1 | TGCGCCAGCAGCCAATGGGCGGGAGCGGTGAATGAGCAGTTCTTC | CASSQWAGAVNEQFF
- | - | 14 | TRBJ2-7 | TRBV9 | TGTGCCAGCAGCGTACTCCCCGGGGATGGGGAGCAGTACTTC | CASSVLPGDGEQYF
- | TRBD1 | 16 | TRBJ2-2 | TRBV7-2 | TGTGCCAGCAGCTTTTCGCCGGGACAGGTTACCGGGGAGCTGTTTTTT | CASSFSPGQVTGELFF
- | - | 16 | TRBJ2-3 | TRBV2 | TGTGCCAGCAGTGATCAGGTGACGACAAGCACAGATACGCAGTATTTT | CASSDQVTTSTDTQYF
few | - | 14 | TRBJ1-2 | TRBV11-1 | TGTGCCAGCAGTTCATCCCGGCTCCCCTATGGCTACACCTTC | CASSSSRLPYGYTF
- | - | 17 | TRBJ2-6 | TRBV25-1 | TGTGCCAGCAGTACTCAGGATTTAAGCTCTGGGGCCAACGTCCTGACTTTC | CASSTQDLSSGANVLTF
- | - | 13 | TRBJ1-3 | TRBV7-6 | TGTGCCAGCAGCTTACGCGGGGGAAACACCATATATTTT | CASSLRGGNTIYF
- | - | 13 | TRBJ2-7 | TRBV19 | TGTGCCAGTAGTACTTACATGGGATACGAGCAGTACTTC | CASSTYMGYEQYF
- | TRBD2 | 17 | TRBJ2-2 | TRBV10-1 | TGCGCCAGCAGTGAGGTTGGCGGGAGGGAGAACACCGGGGAGCTGTTTTTT | CASSEVGGRENTGELFF
- | - | 16 | TRBJ1-2 | TRBV9 | TGTGCCAGCAGCGTAGATCCTGGCACTCGAACCGATGGCTACACCTTC | CASSVDPGTRTDGYTF
- | TRBD1 | 13 | TRBJ2-7 | TRBV7-2 | TGTGCCAGCAGCTGGACAGGGACTCAGGAGCAGTACTTC | CASSWTGTQEQYF
- | - | 13 | TRBJ2-5 | TRBV29-1 | TGCAGCGTGGACGGACAGCGGCAAGAGACCCAGTACTTC | CSVDGQRQETQYF
- | TRBD1 | 18 | TRBJ1-2 | TRBV27 | TGTGCCAGCCTCCCCTCCTACGCCTTCAGGGGGATCAACTATGGCTACACCTTC | CASLPSYAFRGINYGYTF
few | - | 10 | TRBJ2-7 | TRBV5-6 | TGTGCCCCGCGGAACTACGAGCAGTACTTC | CAPRNYEQYF
- | TRBD1 | 16 | TRBJ2-5 | TRBV5-6 | TGTGCCAGCAGCTTTAAAGGGACAGGGCAGGGGGAGACCCAGTACTTC | CASSFKGTGQGETQYF
few | - | 18 | TRBJ2-7 | TRBV18 | TGTGCCAGCTCACCAACTTGGCAGCCTGCTCTACGACACTACGAGCAGTACTTC | CASSPTWQPALRHYEQYF
once | TRBD2 | 17 | TRBJ2-5 | TRBV27 | TGTGCCAGCAGCAAAAGACCGACTAGCGGGAGACAAGAGACCCAGTACTTC | CASSKRPTSGRQETQYF
- | TRBD1 | 15 | TRBJ2-7 | TRBV6-6 | TGTGCCAGCAGTTATAGGACAGGGAACTCCTACGAGCAGTACTTC | CASSYRTGNSYEQYF
- | TRBD1 | 15 | TRBJ2-7 | TRBV4-1 | TGCGCCAGCAGCCAGAGCACAGGGGCGGACTACGAGCAGTACTTC | CASSQSTGADYEQYF
- | - | 16 | TRBJ1-5 | TRBV15 | TGTGCCACCAGCACCGCGGGGGGGCCGGGCAATCAGCCCCAGCATTTT | CATSTAGGPGNQPQHF
- | - | 19 | TRBJ2-6 | TRBV7-9 | TGTGCCAGCAGTCAGGAAACCGGACAGCCGCTATCTGGGGCCAACGTCCTGACTTTC | CASSQETGQPLSGANVLTF
- | - | 16 | TRBJ2-7 | TRBV6-5 | TGTGCCAGCAGTTACTCAGGCCCAGGGAAAAGTAGGGAGCAGTACTTC | CASSYSGPGKSREQYF
- | - | 16 | TRBJ2-3 | TRBV27 | TGTGCCAGCAGTTTAGGGGGGGGGCTTCAGACAGATACGCAGTATTTT | CASSLGGGLQTDTQYF
- | TRBD1 | 18 | TRBJ1-5 | TRBV28 | TGTGCCAGCAGTTTAAATGGACAGGAGATTTATAGCAATCAGCCCCAGCATTTT | CASSLNGQEIYSNQPQHF
- | - | 14 | TRBJ2-7 | TRBV11-2 | TGTGCCAGCAGCTTAGGGGACGGCAACTACGAGCAGTACTTC | CASSLGDGNYEQYF
- | - | 16 | TRBJ1-1 | TRBV11-3 | TGTGCCAGCATTCCAAAAAGGGGTAACGAGAACACTGAAGCTTTCTTT | CASIPKRGNENTEAFF
- | - | 15 | TRBJ2-7 | TRBV6-5 | TGTGCCAGCAGCCAAATAACAGGGGAGGGGTACGAGCAGTACTTC | CASSQITGEGYEQYF
- | TRBD1 | 15 | TRBJ1-3 | TRBV2 | TGTGCCAGCAGTAACCAACAGGGGTCTGGAAACACCATATATTTT | CASSNQQGSGNTIYF
- | - | 15 | TRBJ2-2 | TRBV7-2 | TGTGCCAGCAGCTTATGGGGGGCGGGGACCGGGGAGCTGTTTTTT | CASSLWGAGTGELFF
once | TRBD2 | 17 | TRBJ2-3 | TRBV5-4 | TGTGCCAGCAGCTCAATAGCGGGAGGAGTCAGCACAGATACGCAGTATTTT | CASSSIAGGVSTDTQYF
- | TRBD1 | 14 | TRBJ1-2 | TRBV7-8 | TGTGCCAGCAGCCTAAGGGACAGCCCCTATGGCTACACCTTC | CASSLRDSPYGYTF
- | - | 13 | TRBJ1-4 | TRBV19 | TGTGCCAGCAAACAGCACTGGAATGAAAAACTGTTTTTT | CASKQHWNEKLFF
- | TRBD1 | 13 | TRBJ2-2 | TRBV5-8 | TGTGCCAGCAGCTTGACAGGGGCCGGGGAGCTGTTTTTT | CASSLTGAGELFF
- | TRBD1 | 12 | TRBJ2-7 | TRBV19 | TGTGCCACGGGACAGGGGATACACGAGCAGTACTTC | CATGQGIHEQYF
- | TRBD1 | 17 | TRBJ1-2 | TRBV19 | TGTGCCACAAGGATTCGAGGACAGGGGGCGGATGGTAGTGGCTACACCTTC | CATRIRGQGADGSGYTF
few | TRBD1 | 15 | TRBJ2-1 | TRBV7-8 | TGTGCCAGCAGCCCGCGGACAGGGGTCAAGAATGAGCAGTTCTTC | CASSPRTGVKNEQFF
- | - | 12 | TRBJ1-4 | TRBV28 | TGTGCCAGCAGTCCGATGGATGAAAAACTGTTTTTT | CASSPMDEKLFF
once | TRBD2 | 14 | TRBJ2-4 | TRBV29-1 | TGCAGCGTTGAAGGGACTAGCGGAAAAAACATTCAGTACTTC | CSVEGTSGKNIQYF
few | TRBD1 | 17 | TRBJ1-2 | TRBV13 | TGTGCCAGCAGCTTGCAGACCCCCACGGGACAGGTCTATGGCTACACCTTC | CASSLQTPTGQVYGYTF
- | - | 15 | TRBJ1-2 | TRBV9 | TGTGCCAGCAGCGTGGCACAGGGAGACAACTATGGCTACACCTTC | CASSVAQGDNYGYTF
- | TRBD1 | 15 | TRBJ2-3 | TRBV13 | TGTGCCAGCAGCTTAGGCGGACAGGGGGACGATACGCAGTATTTT | CASSLGGQGDDTQYF
- | - | 18 | TRBJ2-3 | TRBV12-5 | TGTGCTAGTGGTTCGAGTAGGGACGGCTCACTCTCCACAGATACGCAGTATTTT | CASGSSRDGSLSTDTQYF
- | TRBD1 | 15 | TRBJ2-7 | TRBV6-5 | TGTGCCAGCAGGACCAGAGGACAGGGCTTTTACGAGCAGTACTTC | CASRTRGQGFYEQYF
- | TRBD2 | 14 | TRBJ2-7 | TRBV10-3 | TGTGCCATCAGGGATAGCGGGTCGGAATACGAGCAGTACTTC | CAIRDSGSEYEQYF
- | TRBD1 | 15 | TRBJ1-2 | TRBV4-3 | TGCGCCAGCAGCCAAGACTCGACAGGGGGCCGGGGCTACACCTTC | CASSQDSTGGRGYTF